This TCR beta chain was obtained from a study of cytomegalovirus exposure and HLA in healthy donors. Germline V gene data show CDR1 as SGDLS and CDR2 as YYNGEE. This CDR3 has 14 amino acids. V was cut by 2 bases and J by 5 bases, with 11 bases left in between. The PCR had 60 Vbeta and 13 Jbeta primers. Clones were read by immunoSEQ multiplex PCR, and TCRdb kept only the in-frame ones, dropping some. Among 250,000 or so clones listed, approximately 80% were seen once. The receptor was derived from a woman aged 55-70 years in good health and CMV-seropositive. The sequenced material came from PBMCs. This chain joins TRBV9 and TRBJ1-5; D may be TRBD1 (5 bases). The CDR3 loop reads CASSVGGIDQPQHF. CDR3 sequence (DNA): TGTGCCAGCAGCGTTGGGGGGATCGATCAGCCCCAGCATTTT.